Only a few counts were recorded for the clone carrying this T cell receptor beta chain. Its antigen remains unknown. This record comes from a study of beta chain features in type 1 diabetes. Regarding the study as a whole: Significant though moderate, a shortening of TCRB CDR3s appeared in all four CD4+ subsets of Type 1 diabetes patients.

It was via CD45RO/CCR7/CD25/CD127/CD95/CD27 that CD4+ naive, central memory, regulatory and stem cell-like memory cells were sorted. Over 95% purity was reached by all sorted populations. CDR1 is MDHEN and CDR2 is SYDVKM in the germline V gene. The V gene lost 2 bases and the J gene lost 4 bases, with 21 bases spanning the gap. This CDR3 is 17 amino acids long. Every bit of the isolated RNA underwent reverse transcription, so sequencing read expressed TCRB transcripts. Approximately 4 million reads was the average for naive, central memory and regulatory T cell samples. Libraries were prepared by immunoSEQ multiplex PCR; TCRdb keeps only in-frame clonotypes and omits some of them. The sample contains 200,000 to 300,000 clones, about 63% of which appear only once.

The specimen sequenced was naive CD4+ T cells from blood. The V and J genes are TRBV28 and TRBJ2-7; the D gene is possibly TRBD2 (6 bases). The sequence was obtained from a man younger than 45 in good health. The CDR3 region has the DNA TGTGCCAGCAGTTTACAGCTGGGACTGTCTTTGGTTTACGAGCAGTACTTC. The encoded protein is CASSLQLGLSLVYEQYF.